The 29 T cell receptor beta chains listed next were all sequenced from one sample in a study of T-cell reconstitution after alpha-beta-depleted transplantation in children (dated by TCRdb to 2016 to 2017). The method was PCR. The instrument given in TCRdb is Illumina HiSeq 2500. TCR libraries were prepared with molecular barcoding, using unique molecular identifiers to normalize TCRbeta repertoire quantification. In-frame beta chains were kept once TCRdb had trimmed the public reads at Q25 with fastp and called clones with MiXCR. Rows matching on CDR3 protein sequence are summarized as one entry with the most common DNA and genes. This sample has some 590,000 distinct CDR3 sequences in its table, and roughly 10% of those were observed once. The ten biggest clones cover less than 4.5% of the sample. The starting material was PBMCs from the stem cell graft donor, obtained from the stem cell graft. These receptors were collected from a human donor who donated a stem cell graft to a child with acute myeloid leukemia.

The gene calls are TRBV12-3 or TRBV12-4 and TRBJ2-7; 8 bases are shared with TRBD2. The CDR3 covers 17 residues. With V trimmed by 6 bases and J by 0 bases, 13 bases remained unmatched. CDR3 bases: TGTGCCAGCAGCCTCAGCGGGAGCCTTGGGTCCTCCTACGAGCAGTACTTC. It is translated as CASSLSGSLGSSYEQYF.

This clonotype has more than one count but fewer than ten. CDR3 loop: CASSGSTGRTDTQYF. The DNA of the CDR3 is TGTGCCAGCAGTGGATCGACAGGGCGCACAGATACGCAGTATTTT. The chain is built from TRBV6-2 or TRBV6-3 and TRBJ2-3, with TRBD1 matching over 7 bases. V gave up 5 bases and J gave up 1 base; unmatched junction bases: 6. Germline loops: CDR1 MNHEY, CDR2 SVGEGT. The CDR3 length is 15 residues.

This clonotype was picked up many times. This chain joins TRBV6-5 and TRBJ1-2, with unresolved D. Germline CDR1 reads MNHEY; CDR2 reads SVGAGI. The V gene lost 6 bases and the J gene lost 8 bases, with 10 bases spanning the gap. This CDR3 has 11 amino acids. CDR3 region: CASSWSGGYTF. Here the CDR3 DNA reads TGTGCCAGCAGCTGGTCGGGAGGCTACACCTTC.

In this sample, this clonotype turned up a few times. This chain links TRBV4-3 with TRBJ1-5; D remains unclear. Germline V gives CDR1 LGHNA, CDR2 YSLEER. Trimming took off 0 bases at V and 4 bases at J, with 7 bases between the two ends. The length of the CDR3 is 14 residues. CDR3 region: CASSQEFGNQPQHF. The DNA of the CDR3 is TGCGCCAGCAGCCAAGAGTTTGGGAATCAGCCCCAGCATTTT.

This clonotype occurred many times. The chain has TRBV29-1 and TRBJ1-4; 9 bases fit TRBD1. The CDR3 consists of 14 residues. Germline V gene data show CDR1 as SQVTM and CDR2 as ANQGSEA. J lost 5 bases, V lost 6 bases, and 7 bases had no gene match. In nucleotides, the CDR3 is TGCAGCGTGAGAAGGACAGGGGCGAATGAAAAACTGTTTTTT. Protein sequence: CSVRRTGANEKLFF.

Points on this clonotype: The junction does not match germline at one end; this may be a read error. V is TRBV5-1 and J is TRBJ1-1; the D is unclear. CDR1 and CDR2 (germline): SGHRS, YFSETQ. There are 14 residues in the CDR3. The CDR3 spells CASSLGALGTEAYF. CDR3 DNA: TGCGCCAGCAGCTTGGGAGCATTGGGCACTGAAGCTTACTTT.

The chain has TRBV7-3 and TRBJ2-7; 8 bases fit TRBD1. The CDR3 extends over 15 amino acids. Germline CDR1 reads SGHTA; CDR2 reads FQGTGA. V gave up 4 bases and J gave up 6 bases; unmatched junction bases: 11. This CDR3 is CASSSRGQGRGEQYF. DNA of the CDR3: TGTGCCAGCAGCTCTCGTGGACAGGGTCGCGGCGAGCAGTACTTC.

The rearrangement joins TRBV30 to TRBJ1-5; TRBD1 is a possible D gene (6 bases). The CDR3 contains 14 residues. CDR1 and CDR2 (germline): GTSNPN, SVGIG (reference sequence). Trimming removed 0 bases at V and 4 bases at J, with 10 bases between. This CDR3 is CAWSVPGANQPQHF. In DNA, the CDR3 is TGTGCCTGGAGTGTCCCAGGGGCGAATCAGCCCCAGCATTTT.

This clonotype has more than one count but fewer than ten. The chain joins TRBV29-1 to TRBJ2-3; TRBD2 matches 10 bases. CDR3 size: 19 residues. Germline V gene lookup returns CDR1 SQVTM and CDR2 ANQGSEA. Trimming removed 3 bases from V and 0 bases from J; junction bases left unmatched: 15. This CDR3 is CSVEGSRLAGELSTDTQYF. The CDR3 DNA sequence: TGCAGCGTTGAGGGTTCGCGTCTAGCGGGGGAACTTAGCACAGATACGCAGTATTTT.

This chain joins TRBV7-2 and TRBJ2-5, with D unresolved. Per germline, CDR1 SGHTA and CDR2 FQGNSA. The CDR3 has 14 amino acids. V was clipped by 0 bases and J by 1 base, with 6 bases between them. The CDR3 here is CASSLAVIQETQYF. The CDR3 DNA is TGTGCCAGCAGCTTAGCGGTGATCCAAGAGACCCAGTACTTC.

This clonotype was detected many times. The chain uses TRBV7-2 and TRBJ1-4, with 7 bases aligning to TRBD1. Germline V gives CDR1 SGHTA, CDR2 FQGNSA. The CDR3 totals 15 residues. The V segment lost 5 bases and the J segment 5 bases; nucleotides outside the gene matches: 8. CDR3 region: CASSPRGGQNEKLFF. CDR3 nucleotide sequence: TGTGCCAGCAGCCCAAGGGGGGGACAGAATGAAAAACTGTTTTTT.

The DNA for the CDR3 is TGCGCCAGCAGCCTACGCGGGCCTTACACCGGGGAGCTGTTTTTT. Its translation is CASSLRGPYTGELFF. The V call is TRBV5-1, the J call TRBJ2-2, with D possibly matching TRBD2 (5 bases). Trimming took 4 bases from V and 3 from J, leaving 13 bases between them. Germline V gene lookup returns CDR1 SGHRS and CDR2 YFSETQ. The CDR3 has 15 residues.

This clonotype was observed a handful of times. The CDR3 region is CASSRIEGGPYNEQFF. CDR3 sequence (DNA): TGTGCCAGCAGCCGAATTGAGGGAGGGCCTTATAATGAGCAGTTCTTC. This sequence joins TRBV4-2 and TRBJ2-1, with 7 bases identical to TRBD2. The germline V gene has CDR1 LGHNA and CDR2 YNFKEQ. The length of the CDR3 is 16 residues. V was pared by 4 bases and J by 7 bases, with 13 bases of the junction left unmatched.

This clonotype has ten or more counts. The DNA for the CDR3 is TGTGCCAGCAGACCTACGGGACTAGCGGAGAACAATGAGCAGTTCTTC. Translating gives CASRPTGLAENNEQFF. V usage is TRBV4-2 and J usage is TRBJ2-1, with TRBD2 matching over 11 bases. The germline V gene encodes CDR1 LGHNA and CDR2 YNFKEQ. This CDR3 is 16 amino acids long. V was pared by 6 bases and J by 5 bases, with 9 bases of the junction left unmatched.

This clonotype was recorded a few times. The chain employs TRBV11-1 and TRBJ2-1; 9 positions agree with TRBD2. CDR1 and CDR2 from the germline V gene are SGHAT and FQDESV (reference sequence). The length of the CDR3 is 18 residues. J was trimmed by 0 bases and V by 5 bases; bases with no gene match: 11. The CDR3 DNA follows: TGTGCCAGCAGCCCCGGGACTAGCAGCCTCCACTCCTACAATGAGCAGTTCTTC. This sequence encodes CASSPGTSSLHSYNEQFF. Full variable domain (outside the CDR3, taken from reference TRBV11-1 and TRBJ2-1): EAEVAQSPRYKITEKSQAVAFWCDPISGHATLYWYRQILGQGPELLVQFQDESVVDDSQLPKDRFSAERLKGVDSTLKIQPAELGDSAMYLCASSPGTSSLHSYNEQFFGPGTRLTVL.

This clonotype occurred a few times. The chain joins TRBV3-1 to TRBJ2-7; TRBD2 agrees at 8 bases. The CDR3 is 15 amino acids. Germline V gene lookup returns CDR1 LGHDT and CDR2 YNNKEL (reference sequence). V trimming: 0 bases; J trimming: 7 bases; junction bases outside the gene matches: 8. The CDR3 DNA is TGTGCCAGCAGCCAAGATGAAGCGGGAGTAATAGAGCAGTACTTC. Its protein is CASSQDEAGVIEQYF.

This clonotype was detected many times. The chain couples TRBV6-5 to TRBJ1-1; possibly TRBD1 for D (5 bases). Germline loops: CDR1 MNHEY, CDR2 SVGAGI. The CDR3 loop spans 15 amino acids. The V end lost 2 bases, the J end lost 7 bases, and 17 bases lay between the germline ends. CDR3 region: CASSYLGGGEGEAFF. CDR3 DNA sequence: TGTGCCAGCAGTTACCTTGGGGGTGGGGAGGGTGAAGCTTTCTTT.

This clonotype was seen more than once but under ten times. V and J are TRBV10-3 and TRBJ1-2; D is unresolved. Trimming removed 4 bases from V and 4 bases from J, with 10 bases in between. The CDR3 sequence is 13 residues long. Germline V gene lookup returns CDR1 ENHRY and CDR2 SYGVKD. CDR3 region: CAISVGDGYGYTF. The CDR3 nucleotides read TGTGCCATCAGTGTCGGGGATGGCTATGGCTACACCTTC.

This clonotype occurred many times. The gene calls are TRBV12-3 or TRBV12-4 and TRBJ2-3; D gene ambiguous. Trimming cost V 5 bases and J 4 bases, with 19 bases left between them. This CDR3 has 16 residues. The CDR3 loop is CASSHVLFDGPDTQYF. The CDR3 bases are TGTGCCAGCAGTCATGTTCTCTTCGATGGCCCAGATACGCAGTATTTT.

This chain joins TRBV7-2 and TRBJ2-7; D may be TRBD1 (8 bases). Trimming pared 5 bases from V and 6 bases from J, leaving 20 bases between. CDR3 length: 15 amino acids. Germline-derived CDR1 and CDR2 are SGHTA and FQGNSA. CDR3 nucleotide sequence: TGTGCCAGCAGCAGCCGTGGACAGGGAGGGGGCGAGCAGTACTTC. Translating gives CASSSRGQGGGEQYF. Using reference TRBV7-2 and TRBJ2-7 for the parts outside the CDR3, the full variable domain is GAGVSQSPSNKVTEKGKDVELRCDPISGHTALYWYRQSLGQGLEFLIYFQGNSAPDKSGLPSDRFSAERTGGSVSTLTIQRTQQEDSAVYLCASSSRGQGGGEQYFGPGTRLTVT.

This clonotype came up a few times. The chain employs TRBV20-1 and TRBJ2-7; TRBD2 aligns across 13 bases. The ends lost 0 bases at V and 2 bases at J; junction bases unmatched: 1. Germline V gives CDR1 DFQATT, CDR2 SNEGSKA (reference sequence). The CDR3 sequence is 15 residues long. CDR3 sequence (DNA): TGCAGTGCTAGAGATACTAGCGGGAGGGCCTACGAGCAGTACTTC. This sequence encodes CSARDTSGRAYEQYF.

This clonotype was found a few times. The chain carries TRBV30 and TRBJ2-3; D may be TRBD1 (6 bases). The CDR3 is 13 residues long. Per germline, CDR1 GTSNPN and CDR2 SVGIG (reference sequence). Trimming pared 1 base from V and 15 bases from J, leaving 20 bases between. CDR3 bases: TGTGCCTGGAGTGAACATGCCCCGGGACAAGCATATTTT. It yields the protein CAWSEHAPGQAYF.

DNA of the CDR3: TGTGCCAGCAGCCAACAGGGCAAGTACGAGCAGTACTTC. This sequence encodes CASSQQGKYEQYF. The genes are TRBV7-2 and TRBJ2-7, with D maybe TRBD1 (6 bases). Germline V CDR1 and CDR2: SGHTA, FQGNSA. The CDR3 sequence is 13 residues long. V lost 5 bases and J lost 4, with 12 bases in between.

The rearrangement uses TRBV6-1 and TRBJ1-1; D is undetermined. Germline V gene data show CDR1 as MNHNS and CDR2 as SASEGT. V was pared by 4 bases and J by 1 base, with 16 bases between. The CDR3 is made up of 16 amino acids. The CDR3 nucleotides read TGTGCCAGCAGTGGTTGGCGTCAGTTGGGGAACACTGAAGCTTTCTTT. It is translated as CASSGWRQLGNTEAFF.

This clonotype was picked up a small number of times. The gene calls are TRBV12-3 or TRBV12-4 and TRBJ1-2; 8 bases fit TRBD1. This CDR3 has 17 amino acids. V shed 2 bases and J 7 bases; nucleotides not matched to a gene: 15. The DNA for the CDR3 is TGTGCCAGCAGTTTAAAGTTTAGGGGCAGGGGGCGGGGTGGCTACACCTTC. Protein: CASSLKFRGRGRGGYTF.

This clonotype was seen repeatedly, ten times or more. J is TRBJ2-3 and V is TRBV12-3 or TRBV12-4, with D tentatively TRBD1 (6 bases). Trimming left V 9 bases short and J 6 bases short, with 10 bases between. This CDR3 contains 11 residues. In nucleotides, the CDR3 is TGTGCCAGTCTTACAGGGGATACGCAGTATTTT. Its protein is CASLTGDTQYF.

The CDR3, as DNA: TGCAGTGCCAGGTCCCCCCCCCGGCAGATACAAGAGACCCAGTACTTC. This translates into CSARSPPRQIQETQYF. The chain is built from TRBV20-1 and TRBJ2-5; D unclear. CDR3 size: 16 residues. The germline gives CDR1 DFQATT, CDR2 SNEGSKA (reference sequence). V was pared by 6 bases and J by 2 bases, with 22 bases between.

This rearrangement joins TRBV19 to TRBJ2-1, with D unresolved. CDR1 is LNHDA and CDR2 is SQIVND in the germline V gene (reference sequence). Trimming took 9 bases from V and 8 from J, leaving 14 bases between them. The CDR3 has 12 amino acids. The DNA of the CDR3 is TGTGCCAGCTTTTCTAGTAGCTATGAGCAGTTCTTC. Its protein is CASFSSSYEQFF.

This clonotype showed up many times. V gene TRBV13 combines with J gene TRBJ2-2; the D is unclear. Deletions cut 1 base from V and 4 bases from J, with 7 bases between. The length of the CDR3 is 14 residues. Germline V CDR1 and CDR2: PRHDT, FYEKMQ (reference sequence). The CDR3 nucleotides read TGTGCCAGCAGCTTAGAACAGACCACCGGGGAGCTGTTTTTT. Encoded protein: CASSLEQTTGELFF.